This T cell receptor beta chain was retrieved from a study of cytomegalovirus exposure and HLA in healthy donors. V was cut by 4 bases and J by 4 bases, with 7 bases left in between. Germline V gene data show CDR1 as DFQATT and CDR2 as SNEGSKA (reference sequence). The CDR3 runs to 11 residues. Primers: 60 Vbeta forward and 13 Jbeta reverse. Libraries were prepared by immunoSEQ multiplex PCR; TCRdb keeps only in-frame clonotypes and omits some of them. The sample includes tens of thousands of clones, around 84% of them seen just once. The receptor comes from a man aged 18 to 35 in good health and CMV-seronegative. The rearrangement joins TRBV20-1 to TRBJ1-1; unclear D gene. Sequencing was performed on PBMCs. CDR3 region: CSATGLTEAFF. The CDR3 DNA is TGCAGTGCTACAGGCCTCACTGAAGCTTTCTTT.